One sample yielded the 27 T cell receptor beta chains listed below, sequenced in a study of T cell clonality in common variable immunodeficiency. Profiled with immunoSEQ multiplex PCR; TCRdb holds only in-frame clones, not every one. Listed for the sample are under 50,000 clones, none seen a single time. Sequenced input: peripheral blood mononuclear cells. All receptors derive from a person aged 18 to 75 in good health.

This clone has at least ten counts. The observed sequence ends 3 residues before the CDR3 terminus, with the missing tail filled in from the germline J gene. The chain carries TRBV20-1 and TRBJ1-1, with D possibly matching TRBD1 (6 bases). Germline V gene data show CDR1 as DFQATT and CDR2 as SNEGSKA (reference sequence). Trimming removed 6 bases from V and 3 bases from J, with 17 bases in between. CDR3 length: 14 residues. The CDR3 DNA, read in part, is TGCAGTGCAGGGGGGGCGGTTGGGGACACTGAA. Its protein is CSAGGAVGDTE. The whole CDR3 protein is CSAGGAVGDTEAFF.

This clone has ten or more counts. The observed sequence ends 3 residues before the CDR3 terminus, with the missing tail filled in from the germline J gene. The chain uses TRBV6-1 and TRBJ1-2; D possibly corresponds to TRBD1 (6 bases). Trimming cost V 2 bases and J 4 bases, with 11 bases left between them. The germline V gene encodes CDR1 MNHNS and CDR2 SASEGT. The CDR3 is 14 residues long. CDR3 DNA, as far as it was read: TGTGCCAGCAGTGAATCCGGGACACGCTATGGC. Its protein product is CASSESGTRYG. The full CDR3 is CASSESGTRYGYTF.

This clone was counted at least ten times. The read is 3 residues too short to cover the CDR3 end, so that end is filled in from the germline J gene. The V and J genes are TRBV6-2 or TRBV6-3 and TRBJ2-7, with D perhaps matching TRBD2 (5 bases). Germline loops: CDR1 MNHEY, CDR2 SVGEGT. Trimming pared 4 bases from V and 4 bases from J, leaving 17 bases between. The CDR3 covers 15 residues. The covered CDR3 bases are TGTGCCAGCAGTTCAGGAGCGGTCGGAGCGTACGAG. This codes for CASSSGAVGAYE. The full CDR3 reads CASSSGAVGAYEQYF.

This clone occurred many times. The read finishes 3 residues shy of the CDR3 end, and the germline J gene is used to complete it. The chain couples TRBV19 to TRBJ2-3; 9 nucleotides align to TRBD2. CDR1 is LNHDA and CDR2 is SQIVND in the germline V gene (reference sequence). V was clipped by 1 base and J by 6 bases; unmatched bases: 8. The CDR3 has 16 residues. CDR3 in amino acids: CASSIAVLAGRDTQYF. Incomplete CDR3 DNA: TGTGCCAGTAGTATAGCTGTGCTAGCGGGAAGGGATACG.

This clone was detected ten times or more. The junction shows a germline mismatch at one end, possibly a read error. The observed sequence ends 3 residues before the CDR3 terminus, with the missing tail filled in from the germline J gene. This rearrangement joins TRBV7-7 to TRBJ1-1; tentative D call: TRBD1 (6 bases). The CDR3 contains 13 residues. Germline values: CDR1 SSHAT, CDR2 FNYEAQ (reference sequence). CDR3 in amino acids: CASSAGVATEAFF. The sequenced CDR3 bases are TGTGCTAGCAGCGCAGGGGTAGCCACTGAA.

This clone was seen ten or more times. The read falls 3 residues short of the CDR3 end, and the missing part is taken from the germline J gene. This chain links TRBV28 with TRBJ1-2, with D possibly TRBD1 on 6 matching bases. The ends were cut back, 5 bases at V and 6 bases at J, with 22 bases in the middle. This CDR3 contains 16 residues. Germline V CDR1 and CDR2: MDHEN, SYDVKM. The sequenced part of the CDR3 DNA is TGTGCCAGCAGTCCCAAAGGTCGCGGGGGCTTTGATGGC. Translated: CASSPKGRGGFDG. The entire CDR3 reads CASSPKGRGGFDGYTF.

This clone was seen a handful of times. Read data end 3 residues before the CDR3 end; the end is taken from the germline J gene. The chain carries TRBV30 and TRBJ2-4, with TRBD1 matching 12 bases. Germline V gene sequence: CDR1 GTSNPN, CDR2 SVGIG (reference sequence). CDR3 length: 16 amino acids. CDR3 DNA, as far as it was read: TGTGCCTGGATCGGGGACAGGGGGCGCCCCGGGTATGGT. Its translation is CAWIGDRGRPGYG. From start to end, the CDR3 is CAWIGDRGRPGYGQYF.

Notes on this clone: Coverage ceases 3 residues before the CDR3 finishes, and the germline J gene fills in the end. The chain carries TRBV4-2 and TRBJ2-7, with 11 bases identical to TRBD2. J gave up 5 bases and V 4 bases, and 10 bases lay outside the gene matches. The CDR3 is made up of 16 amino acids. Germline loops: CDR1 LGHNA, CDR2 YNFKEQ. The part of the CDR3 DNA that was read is TGTGCCAGCAGCCGACAACTAGCGGGAGAGGGCCACGAG. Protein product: CASSRQLAGEGHE. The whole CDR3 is CASSRQLAGEGHEQYF.

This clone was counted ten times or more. CDR3 bases read: TGTGCCAGCAGTGAAGTTAGCGGGAAA. This translates into CASSEVSGK. The CDR3 in its entirety is CASSEVSGKLFF. The rearrangement uses TRBV6-1 and TRBJ1-4; D not certain. The read halts 3 residues ahead of the CDR3 end, with the missing end drawn from the germline J gene. The CDR3 has 12 amino acids. Germline CDR1 reads MNHNS; CDR2 reads SASEGT.

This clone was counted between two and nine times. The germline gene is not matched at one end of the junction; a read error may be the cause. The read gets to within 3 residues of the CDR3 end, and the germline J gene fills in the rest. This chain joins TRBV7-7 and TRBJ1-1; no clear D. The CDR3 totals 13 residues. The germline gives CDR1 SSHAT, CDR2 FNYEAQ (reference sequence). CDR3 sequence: CASSLQENTEAFF. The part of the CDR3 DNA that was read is TGTGCTAGCAGTCTCCAGGAGAACACTGAA.

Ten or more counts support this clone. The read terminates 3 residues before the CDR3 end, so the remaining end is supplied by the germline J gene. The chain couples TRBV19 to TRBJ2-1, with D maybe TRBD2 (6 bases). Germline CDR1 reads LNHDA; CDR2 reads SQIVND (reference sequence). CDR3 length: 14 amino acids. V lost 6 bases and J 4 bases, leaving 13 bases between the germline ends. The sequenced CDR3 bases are TGTGCCAGTAGCCCCATGGGGGGATACAATGAG. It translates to CASSPMGGYNE. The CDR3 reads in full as CASSPMGGYNEQFF.

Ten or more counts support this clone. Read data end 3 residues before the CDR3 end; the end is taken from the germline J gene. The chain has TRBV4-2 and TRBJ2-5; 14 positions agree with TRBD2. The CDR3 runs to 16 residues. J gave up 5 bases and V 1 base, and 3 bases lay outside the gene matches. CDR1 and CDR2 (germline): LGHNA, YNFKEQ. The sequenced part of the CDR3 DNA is TGTGCCAGCAGCCAAGGACTAGCGGGAGGGCCGGAGACC. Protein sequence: CASSQGLAGGPET. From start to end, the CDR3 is CASSQGLAGGPETQYF.

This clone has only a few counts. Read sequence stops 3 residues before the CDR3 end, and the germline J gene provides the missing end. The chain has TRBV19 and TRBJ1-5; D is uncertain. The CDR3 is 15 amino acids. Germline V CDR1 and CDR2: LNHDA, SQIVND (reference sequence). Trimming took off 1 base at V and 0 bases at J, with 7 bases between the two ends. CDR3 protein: CASSIGAISNQPQHF. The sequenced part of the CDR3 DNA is TGTGCCAGTAGTATAGGGGCCATTAGCAATCAGCCC.

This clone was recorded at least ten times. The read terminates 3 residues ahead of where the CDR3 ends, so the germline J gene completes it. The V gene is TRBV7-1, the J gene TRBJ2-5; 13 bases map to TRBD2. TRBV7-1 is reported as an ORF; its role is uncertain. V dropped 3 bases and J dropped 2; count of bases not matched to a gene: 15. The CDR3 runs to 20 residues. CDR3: CASSSPLGLAGATRQETQYF. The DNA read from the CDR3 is TGTGCCAGCAGCTCCCCCTTAGGACTAGCGGGAGCTACTCGGCAAGAGACC.

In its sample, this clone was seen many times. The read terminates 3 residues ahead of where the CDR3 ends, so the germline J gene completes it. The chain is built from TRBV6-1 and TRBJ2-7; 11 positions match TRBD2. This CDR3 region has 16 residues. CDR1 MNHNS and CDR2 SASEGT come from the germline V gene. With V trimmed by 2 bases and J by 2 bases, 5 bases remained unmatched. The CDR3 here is CASSERLAGTTYEQYF. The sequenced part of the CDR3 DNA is TGTGCCAGCAGTGAAAGACTAGCGGGGACTACCTACGAG.

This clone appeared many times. CDR3 protein: CASSRQGYNEQFF. Incomplete CDR3 DNA: TGCGCCAGCAGCAGACAGGGGTACAATGAG. The chain employs TRBV5-1 and TRBJ2-1; TRBD1 agrees at 8 bases. From the germline J gene comes the end of the CDR3, since the read stops 3 residues before it. Germline V CDR1 and CDR2: SGHRS, YFSETQ. J was trimmed by 4 bases and V by 4 bases; bases with no gene match: 1. The CDR3 consists of 13 residues.

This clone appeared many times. Incomplete CDR3 DNA: TGTGCCAGCCTCCCGGGGGGGGGCCTTATCCGGGAGACC. Amino acids: CASLPGGGLIRET. The CDR3 as a whole reads CASLPGGGLIRETQYF. The chain recombines TRBV6-2 or TRBV6-3 with TRBJ2-5; 8 positions match TRBD2. The read terminates 3 residues before the CDR3 end, so the remaining end is supplied by the germline J gene. V was clipped by 8 bases and J by 5 bases; unmatched bases: 16. Germline V gene lookup returns CDR1 MNHEY and CDR2 SVGEGT. The CDR3 is 16 residues long.

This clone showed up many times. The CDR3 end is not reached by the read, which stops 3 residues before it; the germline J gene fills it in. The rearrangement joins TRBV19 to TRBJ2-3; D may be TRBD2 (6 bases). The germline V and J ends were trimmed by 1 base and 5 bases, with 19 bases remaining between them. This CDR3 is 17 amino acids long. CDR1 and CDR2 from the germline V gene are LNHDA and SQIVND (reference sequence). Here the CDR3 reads CASSIVRGVGERDTQYF. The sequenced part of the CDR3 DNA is TGTGCCAGTAGTATAGTGCGGGGCGTAGGAGAGAGAGATACG.

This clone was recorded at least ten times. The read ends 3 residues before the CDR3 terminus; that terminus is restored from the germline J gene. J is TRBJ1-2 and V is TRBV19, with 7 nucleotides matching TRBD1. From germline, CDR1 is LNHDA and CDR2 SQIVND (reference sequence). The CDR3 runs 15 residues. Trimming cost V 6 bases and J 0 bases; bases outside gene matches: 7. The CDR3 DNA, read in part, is TGTGCCAGTAGGGTCAGACAGGGTGCTAACTATGGC. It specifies CASRVRQGANYG. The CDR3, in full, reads CASRVRQGANYGYTF.

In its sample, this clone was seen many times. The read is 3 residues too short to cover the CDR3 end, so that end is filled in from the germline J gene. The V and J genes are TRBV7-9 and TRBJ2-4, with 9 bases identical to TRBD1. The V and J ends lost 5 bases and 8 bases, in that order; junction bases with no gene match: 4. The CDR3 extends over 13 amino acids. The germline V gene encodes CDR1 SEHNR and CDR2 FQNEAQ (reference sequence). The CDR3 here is CASSRGQGDIQYF. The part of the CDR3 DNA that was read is TGTGCCAGCAGCCGGGGACAGGGTGACATT.

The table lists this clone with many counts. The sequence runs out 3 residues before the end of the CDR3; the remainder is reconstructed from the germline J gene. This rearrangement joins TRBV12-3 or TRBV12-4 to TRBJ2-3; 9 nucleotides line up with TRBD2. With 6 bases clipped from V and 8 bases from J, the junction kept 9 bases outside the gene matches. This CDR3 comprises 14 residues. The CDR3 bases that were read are TGTGCCAGCAGCGGAGGACTAGCGAGGGGTACG. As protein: CASSGGLARGT. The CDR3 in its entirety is CASSGGLARGTQYF.

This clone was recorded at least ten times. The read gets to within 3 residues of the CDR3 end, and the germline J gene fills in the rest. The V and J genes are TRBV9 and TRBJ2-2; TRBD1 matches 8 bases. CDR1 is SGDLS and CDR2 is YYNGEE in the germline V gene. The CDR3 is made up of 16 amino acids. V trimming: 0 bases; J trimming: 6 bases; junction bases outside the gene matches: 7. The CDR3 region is CASSVVPGGEAGELFF. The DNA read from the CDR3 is TGTGCCAGCAGCGTAGTACCAGGGGGCGAGGCCGGGGAG. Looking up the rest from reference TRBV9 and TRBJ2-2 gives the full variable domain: DSGVTQTPKHLITATGQRVTLRCSPRSGDLSVYWYQQSLDQGLQFLIQYYNGEERAKGNILERFSAQQFPDLHSELNLSSLELGDSALYFCASSVVPGGEAGELFFGEGSRLTVL.

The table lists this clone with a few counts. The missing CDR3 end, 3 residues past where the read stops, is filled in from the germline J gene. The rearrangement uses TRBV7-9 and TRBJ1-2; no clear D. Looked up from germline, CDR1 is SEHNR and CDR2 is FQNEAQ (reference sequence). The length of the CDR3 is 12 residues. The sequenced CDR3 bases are TGTGCCAGCAGCTCTGCCTCCTACGAC. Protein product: CASSSASYD. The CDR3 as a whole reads CASSSASYDYTF.

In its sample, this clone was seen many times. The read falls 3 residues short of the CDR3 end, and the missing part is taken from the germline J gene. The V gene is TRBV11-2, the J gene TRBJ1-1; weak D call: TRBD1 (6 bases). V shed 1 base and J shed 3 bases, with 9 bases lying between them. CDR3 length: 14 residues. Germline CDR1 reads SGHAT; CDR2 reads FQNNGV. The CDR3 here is CASSLGAGDTEAFF. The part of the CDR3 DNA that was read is TGTGCCAGCAGCTTAGGGGCAGGGGACACTGAA.

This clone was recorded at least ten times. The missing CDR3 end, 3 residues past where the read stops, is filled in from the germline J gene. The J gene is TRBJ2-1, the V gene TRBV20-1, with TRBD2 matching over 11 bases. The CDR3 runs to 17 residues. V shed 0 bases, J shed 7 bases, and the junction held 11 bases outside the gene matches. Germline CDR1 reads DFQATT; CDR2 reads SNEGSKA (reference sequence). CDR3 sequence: CSARDGGTSGNLNEQFF. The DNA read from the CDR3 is TGCAGTGCTAGAGATGGGGGGACTAGCGGCAACCTTAATGAG.

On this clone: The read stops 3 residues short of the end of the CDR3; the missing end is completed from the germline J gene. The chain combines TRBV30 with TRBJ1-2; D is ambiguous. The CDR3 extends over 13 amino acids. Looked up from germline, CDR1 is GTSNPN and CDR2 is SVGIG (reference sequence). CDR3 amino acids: CACSLKSVRDYTF. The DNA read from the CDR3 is TGTGCCTGTTCACTAAAGTCGGTACGCGAC.

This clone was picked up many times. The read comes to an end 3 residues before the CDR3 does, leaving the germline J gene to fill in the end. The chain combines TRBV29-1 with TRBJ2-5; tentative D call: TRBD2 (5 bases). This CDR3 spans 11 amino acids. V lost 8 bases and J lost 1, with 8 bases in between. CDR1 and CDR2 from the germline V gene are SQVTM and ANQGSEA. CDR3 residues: CSTRVQETQYF. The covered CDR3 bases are TGCAGCACGCGGGTCCAAGAGACC. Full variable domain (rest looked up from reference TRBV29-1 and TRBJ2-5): SAVISQKPSRDICQRGTSLTIQCQVDSQVTMMFWYRQQPGQSLTLIATANQGSEATYESGFVIDKFPISRPNLTFSTLTVSNMSPEDSSIYLCSTRVQETQYFGPGTRLLVL.